This T cell receptor (beta chain) was identified in a study of blood T cell repertoires in COVID-19. CDR3 length: 13 residues. The junction had 5 bases not matched to a gene; V was cut back by 6 bases and J by 4 bases. In germline, CDR1 is LNHDA, CDR2 SQIVND (reference sequence). Data came from immunoSEQ multiplex PCR; TCRdb stores just in-frame clones and leaves some out. Of fewer than 150,000 clones detected, 85% appear once; the ten largest clones hold approximately 5%. This chain links TRBV19 with TRBJ1-1, with TRBD1 identical over 7 bases. The specimen was peripheral blood. The clonotype comes from a woman aged 55 to 70 with COVID-19, enrolled during active disease. The CDR3 reads CASSFQGGTEAFF. Here the CDR3 DNA reads TGTGCCAGTAGCTTTCAGGGGGGCACTGAAGCTTTCTTT.